A single T cell receptor (beta chain) is shown here with its context. The CDR3 contains 17 residues. Germline V gives CDR1 LGHDT, CDR2 YNNKEL (reference sequence). With 0 bases removed from V and 0 bases from J, the gap between germline ends came to 12 bases. This sample is drawn from a study of blood T cell repertoires in COVID-19. Across the study: PBMCs, B-cell-depleted T cells, or T cells provided the cDNA or gDNA that made up the material.

The study recruited people aged about 18 to 90 years across around 24 US areas. Two negative PCRs, clearance, or symptom resolution characterized the recovered Cohort 3 donors. In the source study's methods: Amplifying reference gene primers gave estimates of nucleated cell counts. The protocol was immunoSEQ multiplex PCR, while the TCRdb copy is restricted to in-frame clones and leaves out a portion. V and J calls and clone size follow that table, whereas D and trimming were derived from the DNA. This sample yields some 310,000 clones, of which under 90% are seen a single time; roughly a tenth belongs to the top ten.

The TCR originated in a woman in her thirties who had recovered from COVID-19. V is TRBV3-1 (or the pseudogene TRBV3-2) and J is TRBJ1-3, with D maybe TRBD1 (6 bases). The sequencing input was PBMCs or T cells enriched from blood (not recorded which). The CDR3 loop reads CASSQEGGAPSGNTIYF. The CDR3 DNA sequence: TGTGCCAGCAGCCAAGAGGGGGGGGCTCCCTCTGGAAACACCATATATTTT.